This entry is about one T cell receptor (beta chain). This record comes from a study of PD-1 blockade in classical Hodgkin lymphoma. Following autologous stem cell transplantation, relapse occurred in every patient, and exposure to brentuximab vedotin varied. TCRdb's copy holds only in-frame clones and misses some; the assay was immunoSEQ multiplex PCR. The sample has 66,000 or so clones, 65% to 75% seen once; the top ten hold less than 9.5%. V dropped 3 bases and J dropped 2; count of bases not matched to a gene: 5. CDR3 length: 17 residues. Per germline, CDR1 SGHRS and CDR2 YFSETQ. This receptor was obtained from a human donor with classical Hodgkin lymphoma. This chain links TRBV5-1 with TRBJ2-3; 14 nucleotides match TRBD2. The material was peripheral blood mononuclear cells (PBMCs), obtained before the second cycle of nivolumab. CDR3 sequence (DNA): TGCGCCAGCAGCTCGGGACTAGCGGGAGCCACCACAGATACGCAGTATTTT. This gives the protein CASSSGLAGATTDTQYF.